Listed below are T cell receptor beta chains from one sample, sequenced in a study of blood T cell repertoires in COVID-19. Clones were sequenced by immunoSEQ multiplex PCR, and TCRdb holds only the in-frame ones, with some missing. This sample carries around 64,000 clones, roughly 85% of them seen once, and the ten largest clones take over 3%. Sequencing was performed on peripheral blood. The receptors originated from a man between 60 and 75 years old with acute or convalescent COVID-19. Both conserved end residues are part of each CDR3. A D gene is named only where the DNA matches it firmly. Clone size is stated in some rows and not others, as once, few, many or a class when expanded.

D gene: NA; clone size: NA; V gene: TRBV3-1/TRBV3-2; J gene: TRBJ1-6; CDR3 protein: CASSQSTGRSPLHF; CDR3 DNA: TGTGCCAGCAGCCAATCAACAGGGCGGTCACCCCTCCACTTT
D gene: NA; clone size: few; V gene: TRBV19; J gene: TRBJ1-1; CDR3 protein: CASSIPTENTEAFF; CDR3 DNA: TGTGCCAGTAGTATCCCCACAGAGAACACTGAAGCTTTCTTT
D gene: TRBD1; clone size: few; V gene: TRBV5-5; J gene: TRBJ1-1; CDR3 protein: CASSWGTGVNTEAFF; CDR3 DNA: TGTGCCAGCAGCTGGGGGACAGGGGTGAACACTGAAGCTTTCTTT
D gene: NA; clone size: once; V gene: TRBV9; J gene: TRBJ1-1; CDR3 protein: CASSARASSTEAFF; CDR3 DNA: TGTGCCAGCAGCGCGAGGGCGTCGAGCACTGAAGCTTTCTTT
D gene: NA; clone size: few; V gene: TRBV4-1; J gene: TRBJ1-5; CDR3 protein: CASSRRPADTSNQPQHF; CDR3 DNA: TGCGCCAGCAGCCGTAGACCCGCCGACACAAGCAATCAGCCCCAGCATTTT
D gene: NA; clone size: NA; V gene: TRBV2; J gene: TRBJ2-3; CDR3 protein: CASGPGSRQYF; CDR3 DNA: TGTGCCAGTGGGCCGGGGTCTCGGCAGTATTTT
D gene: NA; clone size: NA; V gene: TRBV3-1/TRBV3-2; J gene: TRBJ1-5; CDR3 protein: CASSQARGIQPQHF; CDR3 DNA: TGTGCCAGCAGCCAAGCAAGGGGGATTCAGCCCCAGCATTTT
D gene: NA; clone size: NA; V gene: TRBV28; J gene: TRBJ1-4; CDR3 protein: CASVRSRGNEKLFF; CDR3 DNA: TGTGCCAGTGTAAGGAGTCGGGGTAATGAAAAACTGTTTTTT
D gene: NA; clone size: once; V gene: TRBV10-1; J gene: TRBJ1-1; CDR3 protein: CASSRGSGTEAFF; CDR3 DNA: TGCGCCAGCAGCAGGGGTTCGGGCACTGAAGCTTTCTTT
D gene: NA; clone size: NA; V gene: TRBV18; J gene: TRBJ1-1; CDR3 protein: CASSLQQDTEEAFF; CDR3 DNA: TGTGCCAGCTCACTGCAACAGGACACTGAGGAAGCTTTCTTT
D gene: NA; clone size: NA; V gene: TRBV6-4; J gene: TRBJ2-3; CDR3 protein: CASSDGALTDTQYF; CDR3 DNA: TGTGCCAGCAGTGACGGGGCCCTCACAGATACGCAGTATTTT
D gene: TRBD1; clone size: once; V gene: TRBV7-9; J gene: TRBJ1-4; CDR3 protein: CASTRGQGNEKLFF; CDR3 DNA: TGTGCCAGCACCCGGGGACAGGGGAATGAAAAACTGTTTTTT
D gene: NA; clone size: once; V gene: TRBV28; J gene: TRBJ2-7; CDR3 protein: CASSDTGSNEQYF; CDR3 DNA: TGTGCCAGCAGTGATACAGGGAGCAACGAGCAGTACTTC
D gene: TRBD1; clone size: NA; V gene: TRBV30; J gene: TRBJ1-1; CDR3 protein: CAWRTGGLAEAFF; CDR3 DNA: TGTGCCTGGCGGACAGGGGGCTTGGCTGAAGCTTTCTTT
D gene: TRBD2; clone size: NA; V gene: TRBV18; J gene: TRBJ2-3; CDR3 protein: CASSPMAGVIVGTDTQYF; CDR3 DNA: TGTGCCAGCTCACCAATGGCGGGAGTGATCGTGGGCACAGATACGCAGTATTTT
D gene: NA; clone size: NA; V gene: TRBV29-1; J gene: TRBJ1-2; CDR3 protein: CSVEQARSYGYTF; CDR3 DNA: TGCAGCGTTGAACAAGCGCGGTCCTATGGCTACACCTTC
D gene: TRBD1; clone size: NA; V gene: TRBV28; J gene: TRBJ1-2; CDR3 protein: CASAGQGGSGYTF; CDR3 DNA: TGTGCCAGCGCCGGACAGGGAGGGAGTGGCTACACCTTC
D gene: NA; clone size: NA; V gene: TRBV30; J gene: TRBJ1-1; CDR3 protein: CAWSVLGTEAFF; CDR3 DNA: TGTGCCTGGAGTGTACTCGGCACTGAAGCTTTCTTT
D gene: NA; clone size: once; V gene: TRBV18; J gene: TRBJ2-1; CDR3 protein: CASSLYPGVSYNEQFF; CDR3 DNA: TGTGCCAGCTCGCTCTATCCGGGAGTATCCTACAATGAGCAGTTCTTC
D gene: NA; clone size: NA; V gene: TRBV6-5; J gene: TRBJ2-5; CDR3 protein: CASSYLPDQETQYF; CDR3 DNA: TGTGCCAGCAGTTACTTGCCGGACCAAGAGACCCAGTACTTC
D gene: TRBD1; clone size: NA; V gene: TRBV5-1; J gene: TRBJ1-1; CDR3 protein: CASSLDRVNTEAFF; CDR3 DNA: TGCGCCAGCAGCCTCGACAGGGTGAACACTGAAGCTTTCTTT
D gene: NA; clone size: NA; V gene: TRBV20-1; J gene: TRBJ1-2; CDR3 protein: CSASLRAGYTF; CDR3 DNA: TGCAGTGCTAGTCTCCGAGCTGGCTACACCTTC
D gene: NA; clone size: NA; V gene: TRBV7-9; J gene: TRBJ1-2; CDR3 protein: CASSLTVNYGYTF; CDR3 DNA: TGTGCCAGCAGCTTGACAGTAAACTATGGCTACACCTTC
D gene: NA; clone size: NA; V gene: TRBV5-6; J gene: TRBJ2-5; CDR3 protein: CASSQGPVETQYF; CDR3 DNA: TGTGCCAGCAGTCAGGGTCCCGTAGAGACCCAGTACTTC
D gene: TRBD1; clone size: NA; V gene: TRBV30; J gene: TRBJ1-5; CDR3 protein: CAWGLQGNSNQPQHF; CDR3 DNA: TGTGCCTGGGGATTACAGGGGAATAGCAATCAGCCCCAGCATTTT